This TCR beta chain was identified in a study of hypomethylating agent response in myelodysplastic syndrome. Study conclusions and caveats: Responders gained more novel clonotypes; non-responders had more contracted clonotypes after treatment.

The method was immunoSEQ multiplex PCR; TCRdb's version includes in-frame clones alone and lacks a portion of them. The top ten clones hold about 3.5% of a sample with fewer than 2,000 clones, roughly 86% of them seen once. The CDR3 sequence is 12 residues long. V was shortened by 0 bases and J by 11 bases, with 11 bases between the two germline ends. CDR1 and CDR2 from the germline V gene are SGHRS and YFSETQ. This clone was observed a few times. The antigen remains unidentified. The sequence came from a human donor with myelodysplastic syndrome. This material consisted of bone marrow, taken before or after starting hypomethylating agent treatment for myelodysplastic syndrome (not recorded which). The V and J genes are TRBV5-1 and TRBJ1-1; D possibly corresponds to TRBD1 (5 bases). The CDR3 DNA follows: TGCGCCAGCAGCTTGGGGGGCGGAAGTGCTTTCTTT. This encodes CASSLGGGSAFF.